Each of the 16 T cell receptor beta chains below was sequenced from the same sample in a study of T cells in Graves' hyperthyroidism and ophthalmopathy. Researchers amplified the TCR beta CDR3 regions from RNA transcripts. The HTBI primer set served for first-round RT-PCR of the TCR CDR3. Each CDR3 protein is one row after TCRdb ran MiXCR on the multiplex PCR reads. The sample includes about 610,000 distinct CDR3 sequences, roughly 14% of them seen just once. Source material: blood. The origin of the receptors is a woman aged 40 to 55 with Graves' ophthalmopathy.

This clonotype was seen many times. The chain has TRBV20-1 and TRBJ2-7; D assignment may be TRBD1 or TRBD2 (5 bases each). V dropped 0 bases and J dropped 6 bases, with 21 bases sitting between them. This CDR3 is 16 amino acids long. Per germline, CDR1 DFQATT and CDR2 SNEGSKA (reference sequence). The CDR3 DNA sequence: TGCAGTGCTAGAGATGCGAACCGGGGCGCCCACCTCGAGCAGTACTTC. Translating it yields CSARDANRGAHLEQYF.

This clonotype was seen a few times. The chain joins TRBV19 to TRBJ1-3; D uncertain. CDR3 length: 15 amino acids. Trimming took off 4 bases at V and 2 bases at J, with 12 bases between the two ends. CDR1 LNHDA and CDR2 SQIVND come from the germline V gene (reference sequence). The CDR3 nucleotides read TGTGCCAGTAGTAAGGCGGATTCCACTGGAAACACCATATATTTT. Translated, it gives CASSKADSTGNTIYF.

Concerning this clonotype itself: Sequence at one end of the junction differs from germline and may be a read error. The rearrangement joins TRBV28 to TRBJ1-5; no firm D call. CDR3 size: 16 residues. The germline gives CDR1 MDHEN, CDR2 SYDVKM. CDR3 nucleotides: TGTGCCAGCAGCTTATCGGTCGGTGCGGTTAATCAGCCCCAGCATTTT. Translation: CASSLSVGAVNQPQHF.

CDR3 sequence reads: CSATSDGQSGELFF. CDR3 bases: TGCAGCGCGACGTCGGACGGACAGTCCGGGGAGCTGTTTTTT. The chain has TRBV29-1 and TRBJ2-2, with D possibly being TRBD1 (6 bases). This CDR3 region has 14 residues. CDR1 and CDR2 from the germline V gene are SQVTM and ANQGSEA. Trimming removed 7 bases at V and 6 bases at J, with 18 bases between.

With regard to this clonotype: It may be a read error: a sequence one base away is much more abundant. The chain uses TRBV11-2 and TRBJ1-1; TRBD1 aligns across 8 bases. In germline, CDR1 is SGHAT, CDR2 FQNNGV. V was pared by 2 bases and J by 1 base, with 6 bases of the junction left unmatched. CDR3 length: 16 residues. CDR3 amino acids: CASSLFPDRGNTEAFF. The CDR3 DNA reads TGTGCCAGCAGCTTATTTCCCGACAGGGGGAACACTGAAGCTTTCTTT.

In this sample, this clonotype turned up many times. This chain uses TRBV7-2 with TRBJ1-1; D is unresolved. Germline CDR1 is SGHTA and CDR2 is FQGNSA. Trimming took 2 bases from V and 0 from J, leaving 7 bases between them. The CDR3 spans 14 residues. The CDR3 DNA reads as TGTGCCAGCAGCTTAATCACGGTGAACACTGAAGCTTTCTTT. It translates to CASSLITVNTEAFF.

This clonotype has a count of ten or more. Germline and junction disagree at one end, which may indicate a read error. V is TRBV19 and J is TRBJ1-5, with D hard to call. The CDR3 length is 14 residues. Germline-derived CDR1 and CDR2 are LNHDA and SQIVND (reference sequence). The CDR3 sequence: CANSIVKGNQPQHF. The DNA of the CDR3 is TGTGCCAATAGTATTGTGAAGGGCAATCAGCCCCAGCATTTT.

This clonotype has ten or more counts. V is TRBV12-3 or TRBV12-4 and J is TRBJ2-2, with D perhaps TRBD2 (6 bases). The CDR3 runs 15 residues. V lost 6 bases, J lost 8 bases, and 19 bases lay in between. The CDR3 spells CASSRRDSFVGELFF. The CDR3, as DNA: TGTGCCAGCAGCCGCCGGGACTCTTTTGTAGGGGAGCTGTTTTTT.

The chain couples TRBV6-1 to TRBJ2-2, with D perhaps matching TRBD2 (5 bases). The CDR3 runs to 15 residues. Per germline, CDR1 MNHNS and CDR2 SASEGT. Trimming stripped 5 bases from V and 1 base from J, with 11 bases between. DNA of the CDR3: TGTGCCAGCAGTAAGCGGCAGTTGAACACCGGGGAGCTGTTTTTT. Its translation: CASSKRQLNTGELFF.

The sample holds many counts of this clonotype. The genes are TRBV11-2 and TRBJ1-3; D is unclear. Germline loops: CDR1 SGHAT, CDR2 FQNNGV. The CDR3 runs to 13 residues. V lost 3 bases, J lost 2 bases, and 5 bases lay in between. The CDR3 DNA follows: TGTGCCAGCAGCTTTGGGACTGGAAACACCATATATTTT. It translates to CASSFGTGNTIYF.

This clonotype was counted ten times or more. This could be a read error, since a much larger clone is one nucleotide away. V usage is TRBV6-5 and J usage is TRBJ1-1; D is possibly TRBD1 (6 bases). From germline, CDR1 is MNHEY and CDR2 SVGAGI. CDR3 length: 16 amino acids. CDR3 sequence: CASSYSSGGANTEALF. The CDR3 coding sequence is TGTGCCAGCAGTTACTCGTCGGGGGGCGCGAACACTGAAGCTCTCTTT.

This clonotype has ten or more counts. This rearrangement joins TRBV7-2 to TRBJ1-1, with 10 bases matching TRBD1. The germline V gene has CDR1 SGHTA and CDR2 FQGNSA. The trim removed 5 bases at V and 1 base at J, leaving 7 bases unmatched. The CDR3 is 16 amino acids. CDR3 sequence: CASSLRDRGPNTEAFF. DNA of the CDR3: TGTGCCAGCAGCCTCCGGGACAGGGGACCGAACACTGAAGCTTTCTTT.

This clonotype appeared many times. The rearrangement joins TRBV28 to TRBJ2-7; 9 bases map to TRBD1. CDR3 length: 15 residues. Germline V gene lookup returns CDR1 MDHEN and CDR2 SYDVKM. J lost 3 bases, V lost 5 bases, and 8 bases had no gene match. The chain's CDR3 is CASSPRDRDNYEQYF. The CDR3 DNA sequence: TGTGCCAGCAGTCCCCGGGACAGGGACAACTACGAGCAGTACTTC.

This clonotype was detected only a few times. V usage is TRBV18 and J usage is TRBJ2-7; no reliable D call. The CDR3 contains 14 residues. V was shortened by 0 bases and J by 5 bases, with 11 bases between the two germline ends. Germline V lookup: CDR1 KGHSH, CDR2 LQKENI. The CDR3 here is CASSPPSKWDEQYF. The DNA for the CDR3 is TGTGCCAGCTCACCACCTTCAAAATGGGACGAGCAGTACTTC.

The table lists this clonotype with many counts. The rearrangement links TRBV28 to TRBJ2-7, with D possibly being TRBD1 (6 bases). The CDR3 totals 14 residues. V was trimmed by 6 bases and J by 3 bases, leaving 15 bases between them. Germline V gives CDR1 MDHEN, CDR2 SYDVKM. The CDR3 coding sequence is TGTGCCAGCAGCCCCAGGGGACACAACTACGAGCAGTACTTC. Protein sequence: CASSPRGHNYEQYF.

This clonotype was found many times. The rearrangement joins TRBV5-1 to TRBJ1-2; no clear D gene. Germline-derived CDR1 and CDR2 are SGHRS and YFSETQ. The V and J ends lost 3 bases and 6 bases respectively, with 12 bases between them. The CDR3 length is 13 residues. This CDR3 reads CASSSTWIDGYTF. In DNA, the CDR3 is TGCGCCAGCAGCTCGACCTGGATCGATGGCTACACCTTC.